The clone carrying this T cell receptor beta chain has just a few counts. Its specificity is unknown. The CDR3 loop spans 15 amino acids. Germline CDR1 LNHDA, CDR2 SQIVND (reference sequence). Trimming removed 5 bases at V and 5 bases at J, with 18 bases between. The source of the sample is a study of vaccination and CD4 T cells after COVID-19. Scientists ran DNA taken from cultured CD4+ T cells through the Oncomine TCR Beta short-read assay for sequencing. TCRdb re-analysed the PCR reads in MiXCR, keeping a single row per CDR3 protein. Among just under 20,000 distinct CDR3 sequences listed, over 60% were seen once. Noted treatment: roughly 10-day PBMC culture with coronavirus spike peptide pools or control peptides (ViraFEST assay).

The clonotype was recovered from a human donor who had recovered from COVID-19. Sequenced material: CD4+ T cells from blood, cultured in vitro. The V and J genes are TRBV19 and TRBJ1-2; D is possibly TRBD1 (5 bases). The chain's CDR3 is CASSLWDRLEYGYTF. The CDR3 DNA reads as TGTGCCAGTAGTCTTTGGGACCGGCTTGAGTATGGCTACACCTTC.